Sequencing of this TCR beta chain was carried out in a study of T cell changes during pregnancy in multiple sclerosis. The CDR3 covers 15 residues. The V end lost 3 bases, the J end lost 10 bases, and 18 bases lay between the germline ends. The germline V gene encodes CDR1 MNHEY and CDR2 SMNVEV (reference sequence). Here immunoSEQ multiplex PCR was the method, and the copy in TCRdb shows in-frame clones only, minus some. This sample has 29,000 or so clones, with about nine tenths found just once. The rearrangement uses TRBV27 and TRBJ1-4, with D tentatively TRBD1 (5 bases). This clonotype was obtained from a female donor with multiple sclerosis, enrolled in a pregnancy study. Sequencing was performed on CD8+ T cells from peripheral blood mononuclear cells, taken after pregnancy. The CDR3 here is CASSFGSGGVGKLFF. The CDR3 coding sequence is TGTGCCAGCAGTTTTGGGAGCGGGGGAGTTGGAAAACTGTTTTTT.